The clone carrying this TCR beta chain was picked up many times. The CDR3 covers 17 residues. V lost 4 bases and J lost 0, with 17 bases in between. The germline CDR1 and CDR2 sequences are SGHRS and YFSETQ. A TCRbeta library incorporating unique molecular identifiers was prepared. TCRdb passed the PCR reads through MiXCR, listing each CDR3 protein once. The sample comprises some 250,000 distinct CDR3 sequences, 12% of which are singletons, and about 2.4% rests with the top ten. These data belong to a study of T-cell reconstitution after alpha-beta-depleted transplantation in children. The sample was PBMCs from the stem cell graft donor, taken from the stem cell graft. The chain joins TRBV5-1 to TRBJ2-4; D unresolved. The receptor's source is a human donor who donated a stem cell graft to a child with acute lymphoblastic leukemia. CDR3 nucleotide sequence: TGCGCCAGCAGCCCCGAAAGTGGCAGCCTAGCCAAAAACATTCAGTACTTC. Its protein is CASSPESGSLAKNIQYF.